These T cell receptor beta chains were read from a single sample in a study of cytomegalovirus exposure and HLA in healthy donors. TCRdb's table, derived via immunoSEQ multiplex PCR, lists solely in-frame clones and lacks some. The sample has approximately 150,000 clones, approximately 80% seen once. Sequenced: PBMCs. The receptors shown here come from a woman aged 45-65 years in good health and CMV-seronegative. CDR3s include the opening cysteine and the closing phenylalanine or tryptophan. The D gene is left open where the match is weak. Clone sizes are given selectively: once, few, many, or a class where the clone is expanded.

abundance: NA
d_gene: NA
v_gene: TRBV7-2
j_gene: TRBJ2-7
CDR3nt: TGTGCCAGCAGCTTCTCGCGACAGTCCTACGAGCAGTACTTC
CDR3aa: CASSFSRQSYEQYF

abundance: NA
d_gene: TRBD1
v_gene: TRBV5-1
j_gene: TRBJ2-3
CDR3nt: TGCGCCAGCAGCTTGGGTCGAGGGGGCGATACGCAGTATTTT
CDR3aa: CASSLGRGGDTQYF

abundance: NA
d_gene: TRBD1
v_gene: TRBV5-1
j_gene: TRBJ1-1
CDR3nt: TGCGCCAGCAGCTCGGGGACGCAGGGGGCACGAGCTTTCTTT
CDR3aa: CASSSGTQGARAFF

abundance: NA
d_gene: TRBD2
v_gene: TRBV7-6
j_gene: TRBJ2-1
CDR3nt: TGTGCCAGCAGCGTCGGGACTAGCGGACTGGATGAGCAGTTCTTC
CDR3aa: CASSVGTSGLDEQFF

abundance: NA
d_gene: NA
v_gene: TRBV12-2
j_gene: TRBJ1-3
CDR3nt: TGTGCAAGTCGCGCCCGGACAGGGAGGGCCTCTGGAAACACCATATATTTT
CDR3aa: CASRARTGRASGNTIYF

abundance: NA
d_gene: NA
v_gene: TRBV7-2
j_gene: TRBJ1-3
CDR3nt: TGTGCCAGCAGCTTAGTTGGAGGCAGCTCTGGAAACACCATATATTTT
CDR3aa: CASSLVGGSSGNTIYF

abundance: NA
d_gene: TRBD2
v_gene: TRBV9
j_gene: TRBJ2-7
CDR3nt: TGTGCCAGCAGCGTATATAGCGGGAGCTCGTACGAGCAGTACTTC
CDR3aa: CASSVYSGSSYEQYF

abundance: NA
d_gene: TRBD2
v_gene: TRBV5-4
j_gene: TRBJ2-5
CDR3nt: TGTGCCAGCAGCCCCGGGACTAGCCCGGAGACCCAGTACTTC
CDR3aa: CASSPGTSPETQYF

abundance: NA
d_gene: NA
v_gene: TRBV6-4
j_gene: TRBJ1-4
CDR3nt: TGTGCCAGCAGTAGAGGGGGTAAACTGTTTTTT
CDR3aa: CASSRGGKLFF

abundance: NA
d_gene: TRBD2
v_gene: TRBV2
j_gene: TRBJ2-3
CDR3nt: TGTGCCAGCAGACAATTAACTAGCGGATTAAGCACAGATACGCAGTATTTT
CDR3aa: CASRQLTSGLSTDTQYF

abundance: NA
d_gene: NA
v_gene: TRBV18
j_gene: TRBJ1-1
CDR3nt: TGTGCCAGCTCTCCAAACAGTGAAGCTTTCTTT
CDR3aa: CASSPNSEAFF

abundance: NA
d_gene: NA
v_gene: TRBV11-3
j_gene: TRBJ2-3
CDR3nt: TGTGCCAGCAGCTTAGGCGGGGATACAGATACGCAGTATTTT
CDR3aa: CASSLGGDTDTQYF

abundance: NA
d_gene: NA
v_gene: TRBV9
j_gene: TRBJ1-2
CDR3nt: TGTGCCAGCAGCGTAGGGGGCCTGCGGACGCAGGTCCATGGCTACACCTTC
CDR3aa: CASSVGGLRTQVHGYTF

abundance: NA
d_gene: TRBD1
v_gene: TRBV19
j_gene: TRBJ2-3
CDR3nt: TGTGCCAGTAGTAATCCAGGGGGAATCGGCACAGATACGCAGTATTTT
CDR3aa: CASSNPGGIGTDTQYF

abundance: NA
d_gene: TRBD1
v_gene: TRBV28
j_gene: TRBJ2-6
CDR3nt: TGTGCCAGCAGGATCGACAGGGCTGGGGCCAACGTCCTGACTTTC
CDR3aa: CASRIDRAGANVLTF

abundance: NA
d_gene: NA
v_gene: TRBV10-3
j_gene: TRBJ1-3
CDR3nt: TGTGCCATCAGTGAGAATACTCACAGGGTAAACACCATATATTTT
CDR3aa: CAISENTHRVNTIYF

abundance: NA
d_gene: NA
v_gene: TRBV11-2
j_gene: TRBJ1-5
CDR3nt: TGTGCCAGCAGCTTAGAAAGGGGCGGTGGTCAGCCCCAGCATTTT
CDR3aa: CASSLERGGGQPQHF

abundance: NA
d_gene: TRBD2
v_gene: TRBV4-3
j_gene: TRBJ2-3
CDR3nt: TGCGCCAGCAGCCGGGCCAGCGGGGTTCCCACAGATACGCAGTATTTT
CDR3aa: CASSRASGVPTDTQYF

abundance: once
d_gene: TRBD1
v_gene: TRBV5-5
j_gene: TRBJ1-1
CDR3nt: TGTGCCAGCAGCTCCCAGGGGGAGCACACTGAAGCTTTCTTT
CDR3aa: CASSSQGEHTEAFF

abundance: NA
d_gene: NA
v_gene: TRBV11-2
j_gene: TRBJ2-7
CDR3nt: TGTGCCAGCAGCGCCTGGTTAGTAGGGGACTACGAGCAGTACTTC
CDR3aa: CASSAWLVGDYEQYF

abundance: NA
d_gene: TRBD1
v_gene: TRBV5-1
j_gene: TRBJ2-1
CDR3nt: TGCGCCAGCAGCTCGAACAGGGGGCGCAGTGATGAGCAGTTCTTC
CDR3aa: CASSSNRGRSDEQFF

abundance: NA
d_gene: NA
v_gene: TRBV19
j_gene: TRBJ2-3
CDR3nt: TGTGCCAGTAGTGCGGGACCCAGCACAGATACGCAGTATTTT
CDR3aa: CASSAGPSTDTQYF

abundance: NA
d_gene: NA
v_gene: TRBV4-1
j_gene: TRBJ1-2
CDR3nt: TGCGCCAGCACGACAGAAACATATGGCTACACCTTC
CDR3aa: CASTTETYGYTF

abundance: NA
d_gene: NA
v_gene: TRBV5-5
j_gene: TRBJ2-7
CDR3nt: TGTGCCAGCAGCTCTCTTTCGGGAGCCGATAACTACGAGCAGTACTTC
CDR3aa: CASSSLSGADNYEQYF

abundance: NA
d_gene: NA
v_gene: TRBV27
j_gene: TRBJ1-4
CDR3nt: TGTGCCAGCAGTTTAGAGCATTCGGATGAAAAACTGTTTTTT
CDR3aa: CASSLEHSDEKLFF

abundance: NA
d_gene: TRBD1
v_gene: TRBV28
j_gene: TRBJ2-1
CDR3nt: TGTGCCAGCAGACCCCTTCGGACAGGAGAATACAATGAGCAGTTCTTC
CDR3aa: CASRPLRTGEYNEQFF

abundance: NA
d_gene: NA
v_gene: TRBV4-3
j_gene: TRBJ2-3
CDR3nt: TGCGCCAGCAGCCAAGGCAGGGCGGAGGATACGCAGTATTTT
CDR3aa: CASSQGRAEDTQYF

abundance: NA
d_gene: NA
v_gene: TRBV9
j_gene: TRBJ1-1
CDR3nt: TGTGCCAGCAGCGTATTAACGGGGAACACTGAAGCTTTCTTT
CDR3aa: CASSVLTGNTEAFF

abundance: once
d_gene: TRBD1
v_gene: TRBV7-2
j_gene: TRBJ1-5
CDR3nt: TGTGCCAGCAGCTTATTGGGGGGGAGGGACAGGGCGAGCAATCAGCCCCAGCATTTT
CDR3aa: CASSLLGGRDRASNQPQHF

abundance: NA
d_gene: TRBD2
v_gene: TRBV4-1
j_gene: TRBJ2-1
CDR3nt: TGCGCCAGCAGCCGCCCCCCCGGCGGGGGGGCCGGAGAGCAGTTCTTC
CDR3aa: CASSRPPGGGAGEQFF

abundance: NA
d_gene: TRBD1
v_gene: TRBV7-9
j_gene: TRBJ1-5
CDR3nt: TGTGCCAGCAGCTCAACCACAGGGGAGGTAGGTCAGCCCCAGCATTTT
CDR3aa: CASSSTTGEVGQPQHF

abundance: NA
d_gene: NA
v_gene: TRBV4-3
j_gene: TRBJ1-5
CDR3nt: TGCGCCAGCAGCCAAGCCCATAGCAATCAGCCCCAGCATTTT
CDR3aa: CASSQAHSNQPQHF

abundance: NA
d_gene: TRBD2
v_gene: TRBV15
j_gene: TRBJ2-2
CDR3nt: TGTGCCACCAGCAAACTAGCGGAGGCCGGGGAGCTGTTTTTT
CDR3aa: CATSKLAEAGELFF

abundance: NA
d_gene: TRBD1
v_gene: TRBV4-2
j_gene: TRBJ2-7
CDR3nt: TGTGCCAGCAGTCCCTTGGGACAGGGGTTCTACGAGCAGTACTTC
CDR3aa: CASSPLGQGFYEQYF

abundance: NA
d_gene: TRBD1
v_gene: TRBV5-1
j_gene: TRBJ2-1
CDR3nt: TGCGCCAGCAGCTTGACCTCCGGGACAGCCTACAATGAGCAGTTCTTC
CDR3aa: CASSLTSGTAYNEQFF

abundance: NA
d_gene: TRBD1
v_gene: TRBV4-3
j_gene: TRBJ2-7
CDR3nt: TGCGCCAGCAGTCCCGGGACAGCCTCCTACGAGCAGTACTTC
CDR3aa: CASSPGTASYEQYF

abundance: NA
d_gene: TRBD1
v_gene: TRBV7-2
j_gene: TRBJ2-3
CDR3nt: TGTGCCAGCAGACCACAGGGGGCGGCAGATACGCAGTATTTT
CDR3aa: CASRPQGAADTQYF

abundance: NA
d_gene: TRBD1
v_gene: TRBV7-8
j_gene: TRBJ2-7
CDR3nt: TGTGCCAGCAGCTGGTCCGGGACAGGGGGCAATGGGCAGTACTTC
CDR3aa: CASSWSGTGGNGQYF

abundance: NA
d_gene: TRBD1
v_gene: TRBV29-1
j_gene: TRBJ2-7
CDR3nt: TGCAGCGTTCGGGTGGCGGCGGGACAGGCCCCCTACGAGCAGTACTTC
CDR3aa: CSVRVAAGQAPYEQYF

abundance: NA
d_gene: TRBD2
v_gene: TRBV7-8
j_gene: TRBJ2-3
CDR3nt: TGTGCCAGCAGCTCCGGACTAGCGGGTACCACAGATACGCAGTATTTT
CDR3aa: CASSSGLAGTTDTQYF

abundance: once
d_gene: NA
v_gene: TRBV7-2
j_gene: TRBJ1-1
CDR3nt: TGTGCCAGCAGACCGACAGTAATGATGAACACTGAAGCTTTCTTT
CDR3aa: CASRPTVMMNTEAFF

abundance: NA
d_gene: NA
v_gene: TRBV7-2
j_gene: TRBJ2-5
CDR3nt: TGTGCCAGCAGCTTAGGAGGATTCGAGACCCAGTACTTC
CDR3aa: CASSLGGFETQYF

abundance: NA
d_gene: NA
v_gene: TRBV11-2
j_gene: TRBJ2-5
CDR3nt: TGTGCCAGCAGCCCGGGGAGCCGCTCCTTCCAAGAGACCCAGTACTTC
CDR3aa: CASSPGSRSFQETQYF

abundance: few
d_gene: TRBD1
v_gene: TRBV29-1
j_gene: TRBJ1-2
CDR3nt: TGCAGCGTTAGACAGGGGTTCAATGGCTACACCTTC
CDR3aa: CSVRQGFNGYTF

abundance: NA
d_gene: NA
v_gene: TRBV7-2
j_gene: TRBJ2-7
CDR3nt: TGTGCCAGCAGCCTAGACATCGTATCCTCCGTTCCCTACGAGCAGTACTTC
CDR3aa: CASSLDIVSSVPYEQYF

abundance: NA
d_gene: TRBD1
v_gene: TRBV19
j_gene: TRBJ1-1
CDR3nt: TGTGCCAGTAGTATCCCTTTGACAGGGAGGAACACTGAAGCTTTCTTT
CDR3aa: CASSIPLTGRNTEAFF

abundance: NA
d_gene: TRBD2
v_gene: TRBV5-6
j_gene: TRBJ2-1
CDR3nt: TGTGCCAGCAGCAGCGCGCGGGGGGGCAATGAGCAGTTCTTC
CDR3aa: CASSSARGGNEQFF

abundance: NA
d_gene: TRBD1
v_gene: TRBV19
j_gene: TRBJ1-1
CDR3nt: TGTGCCAGTAGTCACCGGGACAGGGAATATGGGGACGACACTGAAGCTTTCTTT
CDR3aa: CASSHRDREYGDDTEAFF

abundance: NA
d_gene: NA
v_gene: TRBV28
j_gene: TRBJ1-4
CDR3nt: TGTGCCAGCAGCATTGTAGGCGGGGGCCCCTCTAATGAAAAACTGTTTTTT
CDR3aa: CASSIVGGGPSNEKLFF